Below, 32 T cell receptor beta chains from the same sample are listed, as sequenced in a study of T cells after yellow fever vaccination. TCRdb independently ran MiXCR on the 5' RACE reads; one entry per CDR3 protein. Of hundreds of thousands of distinct CDR3 sequences in the sample, approximately 8% were seen once. Sequences were derived from PBMCs, sampled 45 days after the first yellow fever vaccination. Receptors were obtained from a man between 18 and 35 years old who received the YFV17D yellow fever vaccine.

This clonotype was seen a few times. V and J are TRBV7-6 and TRBJ1-5; the D is unclear. The CDR3 loop spans 13 amino acids. Trimming pared 6 bases from V and 5 bases from J, leaving 11 bases between. Germline-derived CDR1 and CDR2 are SGHVS and FNYEAQ. The CDR3 DNA is TGTGCCAGCAGTTTACAAAAAGATCAGCCCCAGCATTTT. This sequence encodes CASSLQKDQPQHF.

This clonotype occurred a few times. The J gene is TRBJ2-4, the V gene TRBV19, with D uncertain. Germline V lookup: CDR1 LNHDA, CDR2 SQIVND (reference sequence). V shed 7 bases and J shed 0 bases, with 13 bases lying between them. CDR3 length equals 15 residues. In DNA form, the CDR3 reads TGTGCCAGTACTCCAGGAACCTTAGCCAAAAACATTCAGTACTTC. Translating it yields CASTPGTLAKNIQYF.

V usage is TRBV7-9 and J usage is TRBJ1-1; possible D gene TRBD1, 5 bases. Deletions cut 5 bases from V and 0 bases from J, with 13 bases between. The CDR3 runs 15 residues. CDR1 SEHNR and CDR2 FQNEAQ come from the germline V gene (reference sequence). CDR3 nucleotide sequence: TGTGCCAGCAGCGCCGGGGGGGTGATGAACACTGAAGCTTTCTTT. Amino acid sequence: CASSAGGVMNTEAFF.

The sample holds a few counts of this clonotype. CDR3 DNA: TGCGCCAGCAGCTTTTCGCAGACCCTCACCGGGGAGCTGTTTTTT. Protein product: CASSFSQTLTGELFF. The J gene is TRBJ2-2, the V gene TRBV5-1; no clear D gene. The CDR3 covers 15 residues. The germline CDR1 and CDR2 sequences are SGHRS and YFSETQ. The V and J ends lost 2 bases and 4 bases respectively, with 12 bases between them. Full variable domain (missing parts from reference TRBV5-1 and TRBJ2-2): KAGVTQTPRYLIKTRGQQVTLSCSPISGHRSVSWYQQTPGQGLQFLFEYFSETQRNKGNFPGRFSGRQFSNSRSEMNVSTLELGDSALYLCASSFSQTLTGELFFGEGSRLTVL.

A few counts support this clonotype. The chain has TRBV12-3 or TRBV12-4 and TRBJ2-1, with D maybe TRBD2 (6 bases). V dropped 5 bases and J dropped 7 bases, with 9 bases sitting between them. The CDR3 covers 12 residues. DNA for the CDR3: TGTGCCAGCAGTGGGACTGTGAATGAGCAGTTCTTC. Amino acid sequence: CASSGTVNEQFF.

V is TRBV7-2 and J is TRBJ2-7, with 9 positions matching TRBD1. V shed 5 bases, J shed 4 bases, and the junction held 6 bases outside the gene matches. Per germline, CDR1 SGHTA and CDR2 FQGNSA. The CDR3 sequence is 14 residues long. Here the CDR3 reads CASSPRGQGYEQYF. As DNA, the CDR3 is TGTGCCAGCAGCCCCCGGGGACAGGGATACGAGCAGTACTTC.

The chain carries TRBV21-1 and TRBJ2-4; the table's D call, TRBD1, has no DNA check behind it. TRBV21-1 is classified as a pseudogene. The CDR3 contains 16 residues. CDR3 amino acids: CASSSGQGLTKNIQYF. The DNA for the CDR3 is TGTGCCAGCAGTTCGGGACAGGGCTTGACCAAAAACATTCAGTACTTC.

This chain connects TRBV9 to TRBJ2-1; the D gene is possibly TRBD2 (6 bases). In germline, CDR1 is SGDLS, CDR2 YYNGEE. Trimming stripped 3 bases from V and 8 bases from J, with 15 bases between. The CDR3 covers 14 residues. The CDR3 nucleotides are TGTGCCAGCAGCGCCTGGGGGACGGGAGATGAGCAGTTCTTC. Protein sequence: CASSAWGTGDEQFF. The full variable domain, rest sourced from reference TRBV9 and TRBJ2-1, is DSGVTQTPKHLITATGQRVTLRCSPRSGDLSVYWYQQSLDQGLQFLIQYYNGEERAKGNILERFSAQQFPDLHSELNLSSLELGDSALYFCASSAWGTGDEQFFGPGTRLTVL.

This clonotype was counted a few times. The chain is built from TRBV6-5 and TRBJ2-1; D unclear. The germline V gene has CDR1 MNHEY and CDR2 SVGAGI. The CDR3 spans 13 residues. V lost 6 bases to trimming and J lost 0 bases, with 6 bases between them. CDR3 amino acids: CASRLSSYNEQFF. In nucleotides, the CDR3 is TGTGCCAGCAGACTAAGCTCCTACAATGAGCAGTTCTTC.

Many counts were recorded for this clonotype. The rearrangement joins TRBV5-4 to TRBJ2-5; D is ambiguous. Deletions cut 5 bases from V and 2 bases from J, with 10 bases between. CDR3 length: 13 residues. Germline CDR1 is SGHNT and CDR2 is YYREEE (reference sequence). The CDR3 here is CASSSTPQETQYF. In DNA, the CDR3 is TGTGCCAGCAGTTCCACCCCACAAGAGACCCAGTACTTC.

There are a few counts of this clonotype. The rearrangement joins TRBV13 to TRBJ2-7; TRBD2 aligns across 9 bases. Germline trimming cut 5 bases from V and 4 bases from J; bases unmatched to any gene: 3. From germline, CDR1 is PRHDT and CDR2 FYEKMQ (reference sequence). This CDR3 contains 13 residues. The CDR3 DNA reads as TGTGCCAGCAGCGGGCTAGCGGGGTACGAGCAGTACTTC. This gives the protein CASSGLAGYEQYF.

The chain carries TRBV4-2 and TRBJ2-5; the D is unclear. The V and J ends lost 4 bases and 3 bases respectively, with 12 bases between them. The CDR3 consists of 14 residues. Germline V gives CDR1 LGHNA, CDR2 YNFKEQ. CDR3 bases: TGTGCCAGCAGCCCGGAAACGTCTGAAGAGACCCAGTACTTC. Protein: CASSPETSEETQYF.

The chain has TRBV19 and TRBJ1-5; possibly TRBD1 for D (5 bases). The V gene's germline CDR1 is LNHDA and CDR2 SQIVND (reference sequence). Trimming removed 10 bases from V and 0 bases from J, with 13 bases in between. This CDR3 has 14 residues. In nucleotides, the CDR3 is TGTGCCATTGGGGGTGAATATAGCAATCAGCCCCAGCATTTT. This codes for CAIGGEYSNQPQHF.

This clonotype was detected a few times. The CDR3 region is CASSAGGTTNTGELFF. As DNA, the CDR3 is TGTGCCAGCAGCGCCGGCGGGACAACGAACACCGGGGAGCTGTTTTTT. The chain joins TRBV7-8 to TRBJ2-2; D may match TRBD1 or TRBD2 (6 bases each). Per the germline V gene, CDR1 is SGHVS and CDR2 is FQNEAQ. V was cut by 5 bases and J by 0 bases, with 13 bases left in between. The CDR3 loop spans 16 amino acids.

The chain is built from TRBV6-2 or TRBV6-3 and TRBJ2-1, with no clear D. The germline V gene has CDR1 MNHEY and CDR2 SVGEGT. The V gene lost 2 bases and the J gene lost 7 bases, with 6 bases spanning the gap. This CDR3 contains 12 residues. CDR3 sequence: CASSYMVNEQFF. The CDR3 DNA sequence: TGTGCCAGCAGTTACATGGTAAATGAGCAGTTCTTC.

This clonotype appeared a few times. V is TRBV5-1 and J is TRBJ1-6, with a weak D call TRBD1 (5 bases). CDR3 length: 14 amino acids. With 4 bases removed from V and 5 bases from J, the gap between germline ends came to 10 bases. Germline V gives CDR1 SGHRS, CDR2 YFSETQ. The CDR3 coding sequence is TGCGCCAGCAGCGGGGGACTGAATAATTCACCCCTCCACTTT. Translation gives CASSGGLNNSPLHF.

The chain recombines TRBV15 with TRBJ2-7; unclear D gene. Germline CDR1 LNHNV, CDR2 YYDKDF (reference sequence). V dropped 3 bases and J dropped 2 bases, with 11 bases sitting between them. This CDR3 comprises 14 residues. CDR3 nucleotides: TGTGCCACCAGCAGTACGACGAGTGCCTACGAGCAGTACTTC. Its protein is CATSSTTSAYEQYF. Supplemented by reference TRBV15 and TRBJ2-7, the full variable domain reads DAMVIQNPRYQVTQFGKPVTLSCSQTLNHNVMYWYQQKSSQAPKLLFHYYDKDFNNEADTPDNFQSRRPNTSFCFLDIRSPGLGDTAMYLCATSSTTSAYEQYFGPGTRLTVT.

The V and J genes are TRBV5-1 and TRBJ2-3; 8 bases are a match to TRBD2. V shed 4 bases, J shed 6 bases, and the junction held 7 bases outside the gene matches. The CDR3 has 14 amino acids. Germline CDR1 SGHRS, CDR2 YFSETQ. The CDR3 sequence: CASSRGGAADTQYF. The CDR3 nucleotides are TGCGCCAGCAGCCGGGGGGGGGCCGCGGATACGCAGTATTTT.

The chain links TRBV7-2 to TRBJ2-2; 11 positions match TRBD1. Trimming removed 3 bases from V and 4 bases from J; junction bases left unmatched: 1. The CDR3 is 15 amino acids. CDR1 and CDR2 from the germline V gene are SGHTA and FQGNSA. CDR3 in DNA: TGTGCCAGCAGCTTCGGGACAGGGGGCACCGGGGAGCTGTTTTTT. This translates into CASSFGTGGTGELFF.

The rearrangement uses TRBV6-6 and TRBJ1-3; D is unresolved. Germline CDR1 and CDR2: MNHNY and SVGAGI (reference sequence). V lost 6 bases, J lost 1 base, and 7 bases lay in between. The length of the CDR3 is 13 residues. The chain's CDR3 is CASRGSSGNTIYF. The CDR3 nucleotides are TGTGCCAGCAGGGGGTCTTCTGGAAACACCATATATTTT.

This clonotype appeared a few times. This chain uses TRBV6-2 or TRBV6-3 with TRBJ2-2; a possible D gene is TRBD1 (6 bases). Looked up from germline, CDR1 is MNHEY and CDR2 is SVGEGT. V was cut by 7 bases and J by 5 bases, with 20 bases left in between. This CDR3 comprises 16 residues. CDR3 sequence: CASTKGGHMRTGELFF. The CDR3 coding sequence is TGTGCCAGCACCAAAGGGGGACACATGAGGACCGGGGAGCTGTTTTTT.

This clonotype appeared a few times. The CDR3 region has the DNA TGTGCCAGCACCTTGCTACGTAGCGGGGGGGGAAATGAGCAGTTCTTC. Amino acids: CASTLLRSGGGNEQFF. The chain recombines TRBV12-3 or TRBV12-4 with TRBJ2-1; 11 bases agree with TRBD2. V gave up 7 bases and J gave up 7 bases; unmatched junction bases: 12. The CDR3 has 16 residues.

This clonotype appeared a few times. The chain is built from TRBV7-2 and TRBJ2-2, with 7 bases lining up with TRBD1. The J segment lost 7 bases and the V segment lost 7 bases, leaving 15 bases of the junction unmatched. The length of the CDR3 is 16 residues. CDR1 and CDR2 from the germline V gene are SGHTA and FQGNSA. The CDR3 region is CASTPLPGQAYGELFF. In DNA, the CDR3 is TGTGCCAGCACCCCGCTTCCCGGACAGGCCTACGGGGAGCTGTTTTTT.

This clonotype came up a few times. This rearrangement joins TRBV25-1 to TRBJ2-3; 10 nucleotides match TRBD1. CDR3 length equals 16 residues. Trimming removed 4 bases from V and 5 bases from J; junction bases left unmatched: 9. CDR1 is MGHDK and CDR2 is SYGVNS in the germline V gene. Written as DNA, the CDR3 is TGTGCCAGCAGTGCCGCCGGGACAGGGGAAGGAGATACGCAGTATTTT. Protein: CASSAAGTGEGDTQYF.

In regard to this clonotype: A read error may explain this, as a much larger clone is one base away. This chain uses TRBV12-3 or TRBV12-4 with TRBJ2-5, with D possibly being TRBD1 or TRBD2 (5 bases each). The ends were cut back, 11 bases at V and 3 bases at J, with 19 bases in the middle. The CDR3 has 14 residues. In DNA form, the CDR3 reads TGTGCCGGCACCCCCTTTGGGACGGAAGAGACCCAGTACTTC. Its protein is CAGTPFGTEETQYF.

This clonotype was seen a few times. The chain uses TRBV7-9 and TRBJ1-1; 7 nucleotides match TRBD1. Per germline, CDR1 SEHNR and CDR2 FQNEAQ (reference sequence). J gave up 1 base and V 6 bases, and 5 bases lay outside the gene matches. This CDR3 contains 14 residues. The CDR3 sequence is CASRRRQGNTEAFF. DNA for the CDR3: TGTGCCAGCAGACGCCGACAGGGGAACACTGAAGCTTTCTTT.

V usage is TRBV5-4 and J usage is TRBJ2-3; D perhaps matches TRBD2 (5 bases). V dropped 6 bases and J dropped 0 bases, with 11 bases sitting between them. Germline V lookup: CDR1 SGHNT, CDR2 YYREEE (reference sequence). This CDR3 has 14 residues. In DNA form, the CDR3 reads TGTGCCAGCAAAGGCGGGCTTAGCACAGATACGCAGTATTTT. Its protein is CASKGGLSTDTQYF.

The sample holds a few counts of this clonotype. This chain links TRBV19 with TRBJ2-5; 11 nucleotides agree with TRBD2. The CDR3 runs to 17 residues. After removal of 3 bases from V and 5 bases from J, the junction contained 11 bases not matched to a gene. The germline CDR1 and CDR2 sequences are LNHDA and SQIVND (reference sequence). In nucleotides, the CDR3 is TGTGCCAGTAGTATCCTTGCTAGCGGGGGGCCGGCGGAGACCCAGTACTTC. This codes for CASSILASGGPAETQYF.

This clonotype was seen many times. The rearrangement links TRBV7-2 to TRBJ2-5, with TRBD1 matching over 10 bases. Trimming at V came to 2 bases and at J to 5 bases, leaving 11 bases not matched to a gene. Germline CDR1 is SGHTA and CDR2 is FQGNSA. CDR3 length: 17 residues. CDR3 sequence (DNA): TGTGCCAGCAGCTTACCGGGACAGGGGCTTACGGGGGAGACCCAGTACTTC. The encoded protein is CASSLPGQGLTGETQYF.

This clonotype came up a few times. This CDR3 is CASSMSGTGLAGYNEQFF. CDR3 coding DNA: TGTGCCAGTAGTATGTCGGGGACAGGACTAGCTGGTTACAATGAGCAGTTCTTC. The V and J genes are TRBV19 and TRBJ2-1; D may be TRBD1 or TRBD2 (8 bases each). Germline V gene data show CDR1 as LNHDA and CDR2 as SQIVND (reference sequence). Trimming took 3 bases from V and 4 from J, leaving 22 bases between them. This CDR3 spans 18 amino acids.

This clonotype was picked up a small number of times. This CDR3 reads CASSLGGGQPQHF. Written as DNA, the CDR3 is TGTGCCAGCAGTTTGGGGGGAGGTCAGCCCCAGCATTTT. This chain connects TRBV12-3 or TRBV12-4 to TRBJ1-5; a weak D match, TRBD1 (5 bases). The CDR3 extends over 13 amino acids. V was clipped by 3 bases and J by 6 bases, with 9 bases between them.

In its sample, this clonotype was seen a few times. The chain carries TRBV7-2 and TRBJ2-3; 7 bases agree with TRBD2. Per germline, CDR1 SGHTA and CDR2 FQGNSA. V shed 5 bases, J shed 2 bases, and the junction held 10 bases outside the gene matches. The CDR3 is 16 amino acids. The CDR3 region has the DNA TGTGCCAGCAGCCCTTGGCGGGGGACTCTCACAGATACGCAGTATTTT. Its translation is CASSPWRGTLTDTQYF.